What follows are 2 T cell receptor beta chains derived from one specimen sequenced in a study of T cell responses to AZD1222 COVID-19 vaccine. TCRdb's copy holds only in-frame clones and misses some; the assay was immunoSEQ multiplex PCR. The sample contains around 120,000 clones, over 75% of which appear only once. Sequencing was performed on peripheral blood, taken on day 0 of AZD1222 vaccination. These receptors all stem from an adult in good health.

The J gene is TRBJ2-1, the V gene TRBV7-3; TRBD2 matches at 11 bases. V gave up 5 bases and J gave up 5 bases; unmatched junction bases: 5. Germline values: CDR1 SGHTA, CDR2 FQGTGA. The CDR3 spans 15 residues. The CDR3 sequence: CASSITSGGNNEQFF. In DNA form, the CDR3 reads TGTGCCAGCAGCATCACTAGCGGGGGTAACAATGAGCAGTTCTTC.

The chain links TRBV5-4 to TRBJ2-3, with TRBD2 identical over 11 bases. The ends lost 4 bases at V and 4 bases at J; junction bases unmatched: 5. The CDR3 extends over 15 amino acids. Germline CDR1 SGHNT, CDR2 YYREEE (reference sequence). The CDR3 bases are TGTGCCAGCAGCCTCGGGACTAGCGGACCAGATACGCAGTATTTT. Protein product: CASSLGTSGPDTQYF.